This entry describes one TCR beta chain. This entry comes from a study of blood T cell repertoires in COVID-19. On the study more broadly: The origin of the acute and convalescent COVID-19 samples was the United States, Italy and Spain.

J was trimmed by 5 bases and V by 4 bases; bases with no gene match: 7. The CDR3 is 15 amino acids. From germline, CDR1 is KGHSH and CDR2 LQKENI. Per the authors' pipeline: Reference gene primer amplification in the assay estimated nucleated cell counts. Data came from immunoSEQ multiplex PCR; TCRdb stores just in-frame clones and leaves some out. V and J calls and clone size follow that table, whereas D and trimming were derived from the DNA. Of under 350,000 clones detected, around nine tenths appear once; the ten largest clones hold less than 3%. Allocation to cohorts depended on clinical history reported by the participants.

J is TRBJ1-4 and V is TRBV18; 7 bases map to TRBD1. The clonotype originates from a woman aged 18-29 years who had recovered from COVID-19. Sequenced sample: PBMCs or T cells enriched from blood (not recorded which). The CDR3 sequence: CASSLTGTENEKLFF. In nucleotides, the CDR3 is TGTGCCAGCTCACTTACCGGGACAGAGAATGAAAAACTGTTTTTT.